A selection of T cell receptor beta chains follows, all from one sample in a study of control samples from healthy donors and cancer patients. The protocol was immunoSEQ multiplex PCR, while the TCRdb copy is restricted to in-frame clones and leaves out a portion. The sample yields around 150,000 clones, roughly 90% seen once. Material: blood. The receptors come from a young man in good health. Each CDR3 is given with its conserved first and last residue. D genes are given only for firm matches. Clone size is shown for a subset of rows, as once, few, many or a class of expanded clone.

V gene	clone size	J gene	D gene	CDR3 protein	CDR3 DNA
TRBV5-1	-	TRBJ2-2	-	CASSLGTANTGELFF	TGCGCCAGCAGCTTGGGGACAGCGAACACCGGGGAGCTGTTTTTT
TRBV7-2	-	TRBJ1-2	-	CASSLIVGQIYGYTF	TGTGCCAGCAGCTTGATTGTAGGACAGATTTATGGCTACACCTTC
TRBV25-1	-	TRBJ2-5	-	CASSDPGTTNQETQYF	TGTGCCAGCAGTGATCCCGGGACGACAAACCAAGAGACCCAGTACTTC
TRBV5-4	-	TRBJ2-7	TRBD1	CASSLGQGFYEQYF	TGTGCCAGCAGCTTGGGACAGGGATTCTACGAGCAGTACTTC
TRBV9	-	TRBJ2-1	TRBD2	CASSVGSTSGQNEQFF	TGTGCCAGCAGCGTAGGGTCCACTAGCGGGCAGAATGAGCAGTTCTTC
TRBV18	-	TRBJ2-1	TRBD2	CASSPSGGSYNEQFF	TGTGCCAGCTCCCCTTCGGGAGGGTCCTACAATGAGCAGTTCTTC
TRBV25-1	-	TRBJ2-1	TRBD2	CASSEVRGGAHNEQFF	TGTGCCAGCAGTGAAGTTCGCGGGGGGGCCCACAATGAGCAGTTCTTC
TRBV7-3	-	TRBJ1-1	-	CASSSPGTNTEAFF	TGTGCCAGCAGCTCACCCGGGACGAACACTGAAGCTTTCTTT
TRBV6-5	-	TRBJ1-5	-	CASRRDSNQPQHF	TGTGCCAGCAGACGAGATAGCAATCAGCCCCAGCATTTT
TRBV5-6	-	TRBJ2-4	-	CASSLDPLAKNIQYF	TGTGCCAGCAGCCTTGACCCTCTAGCCAAAAACATTCAGTACTTC
TRBV7-9	-	TRBJ2-7	-	CASSLETAYEQYF	TGTGCCAGCAGCTTAGAAACAGCATACGAGCAGTACTTC
TRBV30	-	TRBJ1-1	-	CACSNLVLNTEAFF	TGTGCCTGTAGTAACCTAGTGCTGAACACTGAAGCTTTCTTT
TRBV6-2/TRBV6-3	once	TRBJ2-3	-	CASSRWPPSTDTQYF	TGTGCCAGCAGCCGTTGGCCGCCTAGCACAGATACGCAGTATTTT
TRBV4-3	-	TRBJ2-7	TRBD2	CASSPLGLASAEQYF	TGCGCCAGCAGCCCTCTAGGACTAGCGTCGGCCGAGCAGTACTTC
TRBV15	-	TRBJ2-3	-	CATSGRDTSTDTQYF	TGTGCCACCAGCGGGAGGGACACCAGCACAGATACGCAGTATTTT
TRBV7-2	-	TRBJ1-3	TRBD1	CASSLTGGAGNTIYF	TGTGCCAGCAGCCTGACAGGGGGCGCTGGAAACACCATATATTTT
TRBV4-3	few	TRBJ2-2	-	CASSQDLLRRAPNTGELFF	TGCGCCAGCAGCCAAGATCTACTCCGTAGGGCCCCGAACACCGGGGAGCTGTTTTTT
TRBV5-1	-	TRBJ2-7	TRBD2	CASSLALAGGQYEQYF	TGCGCCAGCAGCTTGGCTCTAGCGGGGGGGCAATACGAGCAGTACTTC
TRBV7-2	-	TRBJ1-3	-	CASSFERDMAIYF	TGTGCCAGCAGCTTTGAGCGGGACATGGCCATATATTTT
TRBV19	once	TRBJ1-4	TRBD1	CASSIVTGLHEKLFF	TGTGCCAGTAGTATAGTGACAGGGCTTCATGAAAAACTGTTTTTT
TRBV19	-	TRBJ1-2	-	CASRHQTETYGYTF	TGTGCCAGTAGACATCAGACAGAGACTTATGGCTACACCTTC
TRBV19	-	TRBJ2-1	TRBD2	CASSMVAGAQEQFF	TGTGCCAGTAGTATGGTAGCGGGAGCCCAGGAGCAGTTCTTC